The present TCR beta chain was sequenced within a study of T cells in Graves' hyperthyroidism and ophthalmopathy (dated by TCRdb to 2018 to 2020). Background for the entire study: Peripheral blood was sampled at the time of initial diagnosis, prior to any treatment. A discovery cohort of about 95 patients, roughly 45 with Graves' ophthalmopathy and 55 to 65 with stable Graves' hyperthyroidism, was used to find distinguishing TCR V-J signatures. Whether ophthalmopathy could be predicted prospectively was tested in an independent validation cohort made up of 18 to 20 hyperthyroidism patients plus 17 patients who later progressed to ophthalmopathy. The 100 or so discovery patients were divided at random into training and test sets in a 7:3 ratio. In addition, the study compared T-cell repertoires in thyroid tissue and in blood from five or six Graves' hyperthyroidism patients. Once sampling was done, hyperthyroidism patients were given methimazole at a starting dose of 30 mg daily, whereas ophthalmopathy patients were given high-dose intravenous methylprednisolone. TCR Vbeta CDR3 sequencing of roughly 140 peripheral blood samples (roughly 43 ophthalmopathy, roughly 74 hyperthyroidism and roughly 17 progressor patients) is reported in the paper.

The TCR beta CDR3 regions were amplified from RNA transcripts. A first-round RT-PCR of the TCR CDR3 used the HTBI primer set with the Qiagen OneStep RT-PCR kit. Libraries were constructed in a second round of multiplex PCR, after which size selection and purification were carried out. The libraries were sequenced on an Illumina HiSeq2000 using paired-end 100 bp reads. The original pipeline was this. Raw data were processed with SOAPnuke, discarding reads with adapters, uncalled bases, mean Phred below 15, or no exact constant-primer or identifier match. High-quality paired reads were merged with COPE v1.2.5, and unique nucleotide sequences were defined as clonotypes. Clonotypes were aligned to IMGT TRBV, TRBD and TRBJ reference segments using MiTCR v1.1. Only V-J combinations with frequency above 0.0001, covering 99.2% of repertoires, were analysed. A TCS score was defined as the ratio of F50 (clonal expansion) to E x V (chaos), with BLOSUM62-based TCRdist applied between CDR3 peptides within each V-J. Welch's t-statistics and random forest reduced 500 to 550 V-J features to 10 to 15, which were used in a naive Bayes classifier (R e1071). TCRdb itself trimmed the public reads at Q25 with fastp, ran MiXCR and retained productive beta chains. All rows with the same CDR3 protein become a single entry with the most common DNA and genes. The V and J calls here are based on TCRdb, not the publication. The sample table lists over 500,000 distinct CDR3 sequences, less than 15% of them with a count of one. Of the sample, more than 11% falls within the top ten clones.

The study at large found these results: In validation, the model predicted progression to ophthalmopathy with 55% to 71% sensitivity and 72% to 85% specificity, a median of about 6.7 months before onset. Sample size was not statistically predetermined, and blinding of investigators to group allocation was not performed. Most expanded thyroid clonotypes (frequency above 0.001) were also detected in blood, suggesting blood repertoires may reflect thyroid immune responses. A model built on a 13 V-J signature distinguished ophthalmopathy from stable hyperthyroidism, reaching 85% to 90% sensitivity and about 81% specificity in cross-validation and 80%/75% in testing.

Stable Graves' hyperthyroidism was defined as no progression to ophthalmopathy during 18 months of follow-up. Hyperthyroidism patients were newly diagnosed, with disease duration under 2 months, and aged 18 to 65 years. Any patient with an uncontrolled infection, another autoimmune disease, pregnancy or lactation was excluded. Diagnoses relied on clinical symptoms, serum thyroxine and TRAb, thyroid ultrasound and orbital computed tomography. Ficoll-Paque density gradient centrifugation was used to isolate PBMCs from 9.5 to 10 ml of fresh peripheral blood. Total RNA was extracted using Trizol reagent, and RNA quality was assessed on an Agilent 2100 Bioanalyzer. The germline V gene encodes CDR1 SQVTM and CDR2 ANQGSEA. Including the terminal cysteine and phenylalanine, the CDR3 comprises 17 residues. Only the CDR3 part of the read is kept: 51 bases, read in frame from the first base. V is reduced by 3 bases and J by 0 bases, leaving a spacing of 15 bases between them.

As for this clonotype: Its antigen is not yet known. Qualities for individual bases were not recorded, and no much larger clone is one base off.

The sequence came from a woman in her forties with Graves' hyperthyroidism. Sequencing was carried out using blood. The rearrangement joined TRBV29-1 to TRBJ2-6; the D segment cannot be called with confidence. This receptor has the CDR3 CSVETGKLSSGANVLTF. The nucleotide sequence reads as follows: TGCAGCGTTGAGACCGGTAAACTGTCCTCTGGGGCCAACGTCCTGACTTTC.